This TCR beta chain was retrieved from a study of human T cells and chemical hapten exposure. Study information: Patches with 0.01% DPC went on the upper back, and the tests were read at 6 days. Per-sample TCR yield variability stemmed mainly from small pooled library volume differences.

It was the library that attached unique molecular identifiers to individual cDNA molecules. Each CDR3 protein is one row after TCRdb ran MiXCR on the RACE reads. The sample records approximately 100,000 distinct CDR3 sequences, 11% being singletons. The time point is: patch test 1, 2 weeks after DPC sensitization. Treatment given: therapeutic diphenylcyclopropenone sensitization with weekly scalp DPC. This clonotype was counted only a few times. The germline V gene encodes CDR1 SGHKS and CDR2 YYEKEE (reference sequence). This CDR3 is 18 amino acids long. Trimming cost V 4 bases and J 0 bases; bases outside gene matches: 11.

This sequence originates from a woman aged 40-49 years with alopecia areata. Some clones in this sample may be carry-over from other donors' samples. This chain links TRBV5-5 with TRBJ1-5; 9 positions agree with TRBD1. The sample in question was whole blood, obtained in connection with sensitization to the hapten diphenylcyclopropenone (DPC). CDR3 nucleotide sequence: TGTGCCAGCAGCGCCGGGACAGGGAAATTCAATAGCAATCAGCCCCAGCATTTT. Residues: CASSAGTGKFNSNQPQHF.